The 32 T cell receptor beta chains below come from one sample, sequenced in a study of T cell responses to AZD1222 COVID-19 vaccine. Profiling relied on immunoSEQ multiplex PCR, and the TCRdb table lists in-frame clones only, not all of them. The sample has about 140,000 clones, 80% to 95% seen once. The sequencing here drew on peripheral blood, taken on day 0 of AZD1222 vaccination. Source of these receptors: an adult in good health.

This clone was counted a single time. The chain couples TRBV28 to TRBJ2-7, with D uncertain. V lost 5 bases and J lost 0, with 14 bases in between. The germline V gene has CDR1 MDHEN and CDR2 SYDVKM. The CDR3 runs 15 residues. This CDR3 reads CASSPHTDFSYEQYF. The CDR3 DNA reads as TGTGCCAGCAGTCCGCACACTGATTTCTCCTACGAGCAGTACTTC.

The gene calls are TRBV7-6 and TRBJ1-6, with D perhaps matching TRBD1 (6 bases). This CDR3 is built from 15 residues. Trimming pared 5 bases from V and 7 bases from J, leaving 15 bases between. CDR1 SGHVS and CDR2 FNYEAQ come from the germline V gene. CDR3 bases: TGTGCCAGCAGCCCCGGCGGGGGCTTGAATTCACCCCTCCACTTT. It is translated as CASSPGGGLNSPLHF.

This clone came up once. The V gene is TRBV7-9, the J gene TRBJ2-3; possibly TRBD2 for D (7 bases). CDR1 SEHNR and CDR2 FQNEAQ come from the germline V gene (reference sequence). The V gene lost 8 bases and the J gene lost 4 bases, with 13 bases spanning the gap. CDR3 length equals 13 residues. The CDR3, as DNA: TGTGCCAGCCGCCGGGGGGCGGCAGATACGCAGTATTTT. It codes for CASRRGAADTQYF.

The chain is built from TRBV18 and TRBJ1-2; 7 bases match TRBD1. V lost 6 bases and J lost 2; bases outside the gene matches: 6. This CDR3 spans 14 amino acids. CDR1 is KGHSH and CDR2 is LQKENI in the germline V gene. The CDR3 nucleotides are TGTGCCAGCTCCCAAGGGACAGCAAACTATGGCTACACCTTC. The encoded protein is CASSQGTANYGYTF.

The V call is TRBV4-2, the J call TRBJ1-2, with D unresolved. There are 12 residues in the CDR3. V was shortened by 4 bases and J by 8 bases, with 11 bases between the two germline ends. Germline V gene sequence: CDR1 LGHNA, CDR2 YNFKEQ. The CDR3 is CASSLEYVGYTF. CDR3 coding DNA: TGTGCCAGCAGCCTTGAATACGTGGGCTACACCTTC.

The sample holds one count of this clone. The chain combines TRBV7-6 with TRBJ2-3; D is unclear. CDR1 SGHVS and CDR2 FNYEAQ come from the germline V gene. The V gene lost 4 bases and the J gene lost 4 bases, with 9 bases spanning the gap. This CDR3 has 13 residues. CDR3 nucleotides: TGTGCCAGCAGCTCCTACACGGCAGATACGCAGTATTTT. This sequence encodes CASSSYTADTQYF.

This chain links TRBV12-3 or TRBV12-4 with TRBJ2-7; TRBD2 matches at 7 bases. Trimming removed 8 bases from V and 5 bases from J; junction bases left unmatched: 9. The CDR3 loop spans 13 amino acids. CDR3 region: CASGMGGFDEQYF. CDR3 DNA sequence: TGTGCCAGCGGGATGGGGGGGTTCGACGAGCAGTACTTC.

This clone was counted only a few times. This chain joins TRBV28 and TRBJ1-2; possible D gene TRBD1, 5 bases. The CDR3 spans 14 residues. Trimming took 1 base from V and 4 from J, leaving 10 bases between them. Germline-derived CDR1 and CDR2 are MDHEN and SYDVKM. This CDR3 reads CASSLSLGVYGYTF. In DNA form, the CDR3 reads TGTGCCAGCAGTTTATCCCTAGGGGTCTATGGCTACACCTTC.

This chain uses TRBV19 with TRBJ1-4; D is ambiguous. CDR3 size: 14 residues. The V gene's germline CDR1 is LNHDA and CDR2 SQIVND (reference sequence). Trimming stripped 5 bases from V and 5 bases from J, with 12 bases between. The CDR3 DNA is TGTGCCAGTAGTGAGTGGGCAGTGAATGAAAAACTGTTTTTT. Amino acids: CASSEWAVNEKLFF.

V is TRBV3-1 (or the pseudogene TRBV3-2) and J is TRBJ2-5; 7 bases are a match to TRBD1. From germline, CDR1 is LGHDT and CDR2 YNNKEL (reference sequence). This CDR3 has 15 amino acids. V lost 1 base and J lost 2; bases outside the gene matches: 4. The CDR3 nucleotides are TGTGCCAGCAGCCAAGTCCCGGGACAGCAAGAGACCCAGTACTTC. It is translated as CASSQVPGQQETQYF.

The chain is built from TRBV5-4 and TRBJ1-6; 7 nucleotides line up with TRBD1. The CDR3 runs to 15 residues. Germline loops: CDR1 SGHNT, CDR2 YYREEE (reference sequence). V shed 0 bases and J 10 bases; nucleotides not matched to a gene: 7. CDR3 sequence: CASSLAEGAFSPLHF. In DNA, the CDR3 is TGTGCCAGCAGCTTGGCGGAGGGGGCTTTCTCACCCCTCCACTTT.

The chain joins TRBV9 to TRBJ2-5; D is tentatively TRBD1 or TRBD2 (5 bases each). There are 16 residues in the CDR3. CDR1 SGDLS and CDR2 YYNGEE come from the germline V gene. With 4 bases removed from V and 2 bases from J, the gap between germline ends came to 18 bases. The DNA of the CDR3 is TGTGCCAGCAGCCCCCGGGACGGATGGGTTCAAGAGACCCAGTACTTC. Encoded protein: CASSPRDGWVQETQYF.

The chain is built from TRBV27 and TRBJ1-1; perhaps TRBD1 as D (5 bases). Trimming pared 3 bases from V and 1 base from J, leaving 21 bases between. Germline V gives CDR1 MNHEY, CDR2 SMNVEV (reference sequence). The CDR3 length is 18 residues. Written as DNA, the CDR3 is TGTGCCAGCAGTTTTTTCTCGACACCTCAAAGGGGGAACACTGAAGCTTTCTTT. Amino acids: CASSFFSTPQRGNTEAFF.

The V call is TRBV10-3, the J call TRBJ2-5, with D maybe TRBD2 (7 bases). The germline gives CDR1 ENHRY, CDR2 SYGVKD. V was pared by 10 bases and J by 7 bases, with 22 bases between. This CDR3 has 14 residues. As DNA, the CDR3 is TGTGCCACAGCCGAACAGGGTAGGGGGGGGACCCAGTACTTC. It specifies CATAEQGRGGTQYF.

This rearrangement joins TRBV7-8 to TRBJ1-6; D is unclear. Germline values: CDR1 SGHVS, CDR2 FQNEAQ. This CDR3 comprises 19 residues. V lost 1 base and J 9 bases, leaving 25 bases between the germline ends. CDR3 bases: TGTGCCAGCAGCTTAGTGACGCTGCTACCGTGGGATAAGGGTTCACCCCTCCACTTT. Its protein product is CASSLVTLLPWDKGSPLHF.

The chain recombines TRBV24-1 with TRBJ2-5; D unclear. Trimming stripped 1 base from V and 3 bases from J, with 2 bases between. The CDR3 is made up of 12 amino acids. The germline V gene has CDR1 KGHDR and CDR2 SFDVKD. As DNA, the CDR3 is TGTGCCACCAGTGATTTTAAAGAGACCCAGTACTTC. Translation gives CATSDFKETQYF.

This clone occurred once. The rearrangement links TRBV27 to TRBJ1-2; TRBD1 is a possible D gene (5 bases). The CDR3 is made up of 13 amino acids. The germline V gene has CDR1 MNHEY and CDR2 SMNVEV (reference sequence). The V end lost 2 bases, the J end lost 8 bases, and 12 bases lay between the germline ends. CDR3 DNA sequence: TGTGCCAGCAGTTTAACGAAGGGGCGGGGCTACACCTTC. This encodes CASSLTKGRGYTF.

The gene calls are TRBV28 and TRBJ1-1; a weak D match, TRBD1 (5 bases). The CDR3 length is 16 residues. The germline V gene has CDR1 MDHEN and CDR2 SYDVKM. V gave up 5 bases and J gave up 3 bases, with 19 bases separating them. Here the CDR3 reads CASSLTGPRSHTEAFF. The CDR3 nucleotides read TGTGCCAGCAGTCTCACAGGACCCAGATCGCACACTGAAGCTTTCTTT.

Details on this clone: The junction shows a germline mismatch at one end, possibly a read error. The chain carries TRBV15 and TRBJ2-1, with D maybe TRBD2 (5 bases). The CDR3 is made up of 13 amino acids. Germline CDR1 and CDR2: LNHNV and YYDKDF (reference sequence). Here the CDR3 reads CATSREGGNEQFF. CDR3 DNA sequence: TGTGCTACCAGCAGAGAGGGTGGCAATGAGCAGTTCTTC.

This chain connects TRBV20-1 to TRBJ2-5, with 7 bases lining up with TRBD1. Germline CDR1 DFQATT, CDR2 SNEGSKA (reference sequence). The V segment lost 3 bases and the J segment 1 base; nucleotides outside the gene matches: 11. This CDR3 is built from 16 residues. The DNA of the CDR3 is TGCAGTGCTAGTACTACGGGACAGCTCCCCCAAGAGACCCAGTACTTC. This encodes CSASTTGQLPQETQYF.

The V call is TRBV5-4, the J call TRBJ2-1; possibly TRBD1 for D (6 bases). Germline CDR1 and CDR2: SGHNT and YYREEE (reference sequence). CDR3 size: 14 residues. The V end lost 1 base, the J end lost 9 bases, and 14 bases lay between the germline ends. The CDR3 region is CASSLSYEGVEQFF. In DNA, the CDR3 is TGTGCCAGCAGCTTGTCTTATGAGGGGGTTGAGCAGTTCTTC.

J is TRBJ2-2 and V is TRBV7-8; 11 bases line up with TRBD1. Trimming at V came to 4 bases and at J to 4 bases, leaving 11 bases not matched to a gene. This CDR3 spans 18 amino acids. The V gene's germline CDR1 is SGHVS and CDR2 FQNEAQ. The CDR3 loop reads CASSYRDRGRVGTGELFF. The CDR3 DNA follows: TGTGCCAGCAGCTACCGGGACAGGGGGAGAGTAGGCACCGGGGAGCTGTTTTTT.

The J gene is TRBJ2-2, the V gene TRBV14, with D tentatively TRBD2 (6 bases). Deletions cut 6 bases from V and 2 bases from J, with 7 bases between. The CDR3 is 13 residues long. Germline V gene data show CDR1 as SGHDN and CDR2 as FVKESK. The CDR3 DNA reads TGTGCCAGCAGGGGGACTAACACCGGGGAGCTGTTTTTT. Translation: CASRGTNTGELFF.

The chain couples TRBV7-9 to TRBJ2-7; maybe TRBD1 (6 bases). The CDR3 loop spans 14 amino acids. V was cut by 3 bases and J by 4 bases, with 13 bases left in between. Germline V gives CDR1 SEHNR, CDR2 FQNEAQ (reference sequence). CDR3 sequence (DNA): TGTGCCAGCAGCTTCCAACTAGGGGGTTACGAGCAGTACTTC. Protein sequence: CASSFQLGGYEQYF.

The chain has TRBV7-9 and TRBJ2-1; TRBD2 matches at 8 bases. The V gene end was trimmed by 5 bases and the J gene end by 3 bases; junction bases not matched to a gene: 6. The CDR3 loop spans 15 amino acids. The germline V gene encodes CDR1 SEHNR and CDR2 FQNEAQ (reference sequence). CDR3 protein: CASSPGLAGYNEQFF. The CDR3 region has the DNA TGTGCCAGCAGCCCTGGACTAGCAGGCTACAATGAGCAGTTCTTC.

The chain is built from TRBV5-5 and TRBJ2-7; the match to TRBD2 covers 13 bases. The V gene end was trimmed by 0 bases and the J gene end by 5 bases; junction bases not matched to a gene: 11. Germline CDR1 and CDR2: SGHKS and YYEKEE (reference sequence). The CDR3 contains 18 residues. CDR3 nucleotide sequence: TGTGCCAGCAGCTTGGGTTGGGGAAGGACTAGCGGGAGCCACGAGCAGTACTTC. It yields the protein CASSLGWGRTSGSHEQYF. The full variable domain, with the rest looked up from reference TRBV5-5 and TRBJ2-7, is DAGVTQSPTHLIKTRGQQVTLRCSPISGHKSVSWYQQVLGQGPQFIFQYYEKEERGRGNFPDRFSARQFPNYSSELNVNALLLGDSALYLCASSLGWGRTSGSHEQYFGPGTRLTVT.

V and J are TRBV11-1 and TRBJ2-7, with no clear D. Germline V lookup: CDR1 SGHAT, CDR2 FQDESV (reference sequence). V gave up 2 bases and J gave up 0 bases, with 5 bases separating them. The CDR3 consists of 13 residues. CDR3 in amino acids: CASSLLDSYEQYF. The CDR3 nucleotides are TGTGCCAGCAGCTTATTGGACTCCTACGAGCAGTACTTC.

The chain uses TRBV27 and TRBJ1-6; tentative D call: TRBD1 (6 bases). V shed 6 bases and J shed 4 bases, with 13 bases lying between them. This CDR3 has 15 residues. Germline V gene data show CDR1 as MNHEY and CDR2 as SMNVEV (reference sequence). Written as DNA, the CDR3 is TGTGCCAGCAGACCCCGGACAGTTTATAATTCACCCCTCCACTTT. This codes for CASRPRTVYNSPLHF.

Here the CDR3 reads CASSLQGARNQPQHF. The DNA for the CDR3 is TGTGCCAGCAGCCTACAGGGGGCGCGCAATCAGCCCCAGCATTTT. This chain connects TRBV7-2 to TRBJ1-5, with 9 bases fitting TRBD1. The J segment lost 2 bases and the V segment lost 5 bases, leaving 4 bases of the junction unmatched. Germline V gives CDR1 SGHTA, CDR2 FQGNSA. This CDR3 is 15 amino acids long.

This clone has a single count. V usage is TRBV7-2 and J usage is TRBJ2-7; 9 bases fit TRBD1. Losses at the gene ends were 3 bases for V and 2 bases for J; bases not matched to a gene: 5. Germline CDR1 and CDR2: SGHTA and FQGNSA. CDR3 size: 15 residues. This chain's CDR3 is CASSLSQGAAYEQYF. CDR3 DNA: TGTGCCAGCAGCTTGTCACAGGGGGCGGCCTACGAGCAGTACTTC.

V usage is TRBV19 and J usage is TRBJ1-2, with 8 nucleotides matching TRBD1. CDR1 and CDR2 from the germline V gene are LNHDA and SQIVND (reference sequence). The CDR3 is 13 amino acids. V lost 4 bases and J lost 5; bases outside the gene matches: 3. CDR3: CASSKTGEYGYTF. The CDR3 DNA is TGTGCCAGTAGTAAGACAGGGGAGTATGGCTACACCTTC.

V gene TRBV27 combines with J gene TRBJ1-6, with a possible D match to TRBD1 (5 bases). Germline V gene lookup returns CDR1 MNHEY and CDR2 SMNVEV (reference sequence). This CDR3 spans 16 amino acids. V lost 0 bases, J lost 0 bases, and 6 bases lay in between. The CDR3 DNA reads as TGTGCCAGCAGTTTATCGGGGGTCTCCTATAATTCACCCCTCCACTTT. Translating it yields CASSLSGVSYNSPLHF.